These 24 T cell receptor beta chains were sequenced from one sample in a study of blood T cells in healthy people across ages. Together with a sample-barcoded 5' primer, a J-beta primer mix was included in a second PCR lasting roughly 6 to 12 cycles. MiXCR, applied by TCRdb to the 5' RACE reads, yields one record per CDR3 protein. This table has 800,000 to 950,000 distinct CDR3 sequences, 48% appearing once. The source material was blood. The receptors derive from a man younger than 45 in good health.

The chain couples TRBV12-3 or TRBV12-4 to TRBJ1-5, with D unclear. There are 13 residues in the CDR3. Between the trimmed V and J ends, which lost 3 bases and 5 bases, there was a span of 8 bases. CDR3 bases: TGTGCCAGCAGTTTCGGAAGGGATCAGCCCCAGCATTTT. Translating it yields CASSFGRDQPQHF.

The chain uses TRBV4-1 and TRBJ1-5; the D is unclear. V was clipped by 0 bases and J by 5 bases, with 11 bases between them. CDR3 length: 15 amino acids. CDR1 is MGHRA and CDR2 is YSYEKL in the germline V gene. This CDR3 is CASSQEAGSHQPQHF. The CDR3 DNA sequence: TGCGCCAGCAGCCAAGAAGCGGGCAGCCATCAGCCCCAGCATTTT.

V gene TRBV29-1 combines with J gene TRBJ2-6, with TRBD1 identical over 7 bases. From germline, CDR1 is SQVTM and CDR2 ANQGSEA. After removal of 7 bases from V and 2 bases from J, the junction contained 2 bases not matched to a gene. The CDR3 sequence is 13 residues long. This CDR3 is CSAGTAGANVLTF. CDR3 coding DNA: TGCAGCGCGGGGACAGCTGGGGCCAACGTCCTGACTTTC. The entire variable domain, with the rest obtained from reference TRBV29-1 and TRBJ2-6, is as follows: SAVISQKPSRDICQRGTSLTIQCQVDSQVTMMFWYRQQPGQSLTLIATANQGSEATYESGFVIDKFPISRPNLTFSTLTVSNMSPEDSSIYLCSAGTAGANVLTFGAGSRLTVL.

The genes are TRBV12-3 or TRBV12-4 and TRBJ2-3, with 11 bases identical to TRBD2. V was clipped by 6 bases and J by 3 bases; unmatched bases: 11. This CDR3 comprises 17 residues. CDR3 bases: TGTGCCAGCAGCCCTAGCGGGGGGACTCTTAGGACAGATACGCAGTATTTT. This gives the protein CASSPSGGTLRTDTQYF.

This clonotype appeared a single time. The chain joins TRBV6-1 to TRBJ2-3, with no clear D. The germline gives CDR1 MNHNS, CDR2 SASEGT. The CDR3 runs 14 residues. V gave up 3 bases and J gave up 9 bases, with 16 bases separating them. The CDR3 reads CASSEADELTTQYF. The CDR3 nucleotides are TGTGCCAGCAGTGAGGCTGACGAGCTAACCACGCAGTATTTT.

This chain uses TRBV5-1 with TRBJ1-1; 9 positions agree with TRBD1. Germline values: CDR1 SGHRS, CDR2 YFSETQ. The V gene end was trimmed by 2 bases and the J gene end by 3 bases; junction bases not matched to a gene: 14. This CDR3 is built from 18 residues. In nucleotides, the CDR3 is TGCGCCAGCAGCTTCGGGACAGGGCTATCCGACGGGTACACTGAAGCTTTCTTT. Translating gives CASSFGTGLSDGYTEAFF.

The sample holds a few counts of this clonotype. The V and J genes are TRBV3-1 and TRBJ2-5; TRBD2 is a possible D gene (6 bases). V lost 1 base to trimming and J lost 7 bases, with 7 bases between them. The CDR3 is 12 amino acids. Germline CDR1 and CDR2: LGHDT and YNNKEL (reference sequence). The CDR3 reads CASSQGRGTQYF. CDR3 nucleotide sequence: TGTGCCAGCAGCCAAGGGCGGGGGACCCAGTACTTC.

The chain employs TRBV6-6 and TRBJ1-4; D remains unclear. Germline lookup yields CDR1 MNHNY and CDR2 SVGAGI (reference sequence). The V end lost 2 bases, the J end lost 4 bases, and 11 bases lay between the germline ends. There are 15 residues in the CDR3. CDR3 DNA: TGTGCCAGCAGTTACCCCGGACTCGGTAATGAAAAACTGTTTTTT. It specifies CASSYPGLGNEKLFF.

This sequence joins TRBV20-1 and TRBJ2-4; a weak D match, TRBD1 (7 bases). The tail of the sequence fits TRBJ2-7 better, so the J call may be wrong. The germline gives CDR1 DFQATT, CDR2 SNEGSKA (reference sequence). The CDR3 length is 14 residues. CDR3 sequence (DNA): TGCAGTGCTAGTCTCCAGGGGGGTGGCCACGAGCAGTACTTC. Protein sequence: CSASLQGGGHEQYF.

The genes are TRBV29-1 and TRBJ1-1, with unresolved D. V was pared by 6 bases and J by 4 bases, with 9 bases between. The CDR3 is 11 residues long. Germline assignment: CDR1 SQVTM and CDR2 ANQGSEA. CDR3 amino acids: CSVEVVTEAFF. CDR3 DNA sequence: TGCAGCGTCGAGGTTGTCACTGAAGCTTTCTTT.

This clonotype appeared a single time. V gene TRBV11-2 combines with J gene TRBJ2-5; 9 bases align to TRBD2. In germline, CDR1 is SGHAT, CDR2 FQNNGV. The CDR3 contains 14 residues. Trimming removed 7 bases from V and 2 bases from J; junction bases left unmatched: 5. The DNA of the CDR3 is TGTGCCAGCACCAGACTAGCGGAACAAGAGACCCAGTACTTC. Its protein is CASTRLAEQETQYF.

This chain connects TRBV4-2 to TRBJ2-1, with TRBD2 identical over 11 bases. Germline CDR1 reads LGHNA; CDR2 reads YNFKEQ. This CDR3 comprises 17 residues. With V trimmed by 2 bases and J by 5 bases, 8 bases remained unmatched. CDR3: CASSQIPGLAANNEQFF. The CDR3 nucleotides read TGTGCCAGCAGCCAAATACCGGGACTAGCGGCTAACAATGAGCAGTTCTTC.

This clonotype showed up just a few times. The chain links TRBV11-2 to TRBJ2-4, with TRBD2 matching over 8 bases. Germline values: CDR1 SGHAT, CDR2 FQNNGV. This CDR3 comprises 15 residues. With V trimmed by 3 bases and J by 2 bases, 3 bases remained unmatched. This CDR3 reads CASSFSGGTKNIQYF. CDR3 coding DNA: TGTGCCAGCAGCTTCTCGGGGGGGACCAAAAACATTCAGTACTTC.

This clonotype has just a few counts. This chain connects TRBV7-3 to TRBJ2-7, with 8 bases that match TRBD1. V was pared by 8 bases and J by 4 bases, with 7 bases of the junction left unmatched. The CDR3 is 13 amino acids. Germline V CDR1 and CDR2: SGHTA, FQGTGA. The CDR3 nucleotides read TGTGCCAGCTCGGAGGGACAGGTGTACGAGCAGTACTTC. Translating it yields CASSEGQVYEQYF.

This clonotype was seen once. The genes are TRBV7-9 and TRBJ2-5; no firm D call. The CDR3 loop spans 11 amino acids. The V gene's germline CDR1 is SEHNR and CDR2 FQNEAQ (reference sequence). Trimming shortened V by 3 bases and J by 5 bases, and 4 bases separated the two germline ends. CDR3 sequence: CASSFFETQYF. CDR3 DNA sequence: TGTGCCAGCAGCTTTTTCGAGACCCAGTACTTC.

The genes are TRBV5-1 and TRBJ2-7, with 10 bases fitting TRBD2. Looked up from germline, CDR1 is SGHRS and CDR2 is YFSETQ. V gave up 1 base and J gave up 3 bases; unmatched junction bases: 4. This CDR3 has 15 residues. Here the CDR3 reads CASSLSGTSDYEQYF. The CDR3, as DNA: TGCGCCAGCAGCTTGTCGGGGACTAGCGACTACGAGCAGTACTTC.

Only a few counts were recorded for this clonotype. This chain uses TRBV28 with TRBJ1-5; D may be TRBD1 (6 bases). The CDR3 length is 18 residues. In germline, CDR1 is MDHEN, CDR2 SYDVKM. Between the trimmed V and J ends, which lost 4 bases and 0 bases, there was a span of 19 bases. This CDR3 is CASSWAVGTFNSNQPQHF. DNA for the CDR3: TGTGCCAGCAGTTGGGCGGTCGGGACATTCAATAGCAATCAGCCCCAGCATTTT. Filled out from reference TRBV28 and TRBJ1-5, the complete variable domain reads DVKVTQSSRYLVKRTGEKVFLECVQDMDHENMFWYRQDPGLGLRLIYFSYDVKMKEKGDIPEGYSVSREKKERFSLILESASTNQTSMYLCASSWAVGTFNSNQPQHFGDGTRLSIL.

The chain has TRBV20-1 and TRBJ1-6; 7 bases match TRBD1. The CDR3 has 14 residues. After removal of 5 bases from V and 5 bases from J, the junction contained 6 bases not matched to a gene. Germline CDR1 and CDR2: DFQATT and SNEGSKA (reference sequence). The CDR3 here is CSACPGQNNSPLHF. The CDR3 DNA is TGCAGTGCTTGCCCGGGACAGAATAATTCACCCCTCCACTTT.

The chain uses TRBV29-1 and TRBJ1-5; D may be TRBD1 (5 bases). Germline-derived CDR1 and CDR2 are SQVTM and ANQGSEA. This CDR3 has 14 amino acids. Trimming stripped 6 bases from V and 0 bases from J, with 12 bases between. The CDR3, as DNA: TGCAGCGTCAAGACAGAATATAGCAATCAGCCCCAGCATTTT. Translated, it gives CSVKTEYSNQPQHF.

V is TRBV6-6 and J is TRBJ1-6; D is ambiguous. The CDR3 loop spans 13 amino acids. Germline V CDR1 and CDR2: MNHNY, SVGAGI (reference sequence). Trimming took off 7 bases at V and 7 bases at J, with 11 bases between the two ends. The CDR3 is CASNTFGNSPLHF. CDR3 coding DNA: TGTGCCAGCAATACGTTCGGCAATTCACCCCTCCACTTT.

The V and J genes are TRBV4-2 and TRBJ2-7; a possible D gene is TRBD1 (7 bases). This CDR3 region has 14 residues. The germline CDR1 and CDR2 sequences are LGHNA and YNFKEQ. V lost 0 bases and J lost 7, with 13 bases in between. Here the CDR3 DNA reads TGTGCCAGCAGCCAAGAGACAGGGACTCCTGAGCAGTACTTC. Amino acids: CASSQETGTPEQYF.

The J gene is TRBJ1-4, the V gene TRBV4-1; D not certain. This CDR3 spans 14 amino acids. Germline lookup yields CDR1 MGHRA and CDR2 YSYEKL. V lost 2 bases and J 8 bases, leaving 12 bases between the germline ends. Here the CDR3 reads CASSQTTTGEKLFF. The DNA for the CDR3 is TGCGCCAGCAGCCAAACGACGACGGGAGAAAAACTGTTTTTT.

This clonotype is a singleton in its sample. This chain uses TRBV5-4 with TRBJ2-1; D is ambiguous. The J call is doubtful: the DNA matches TRBJ2-7 better. This CDR3 region has 15 residues. Germline CDR1 SGHNT, CDR2 YYREEE (reference sequence). This CDR3 is CASSLGLASYNEQYF. The CDR3 DNA sequence: TGTGCCAGCAGCTTGGGACTCGCCTCCTACAATGAGCAGTACTTC.

This clonotype was observed many times. This chain joins TRBV29-1 and TRBJ2-1; 10 positions agree with TRBD1. With 7 bases clipped from V and 9 bases from J, the junction kept 3 bases outside the gene matches. CDR1 and CDR2 from the germline V gene are SQVTM and ANQGSEA. The CDR3 has 11 residues. The CDR3 protein is CSADRGLEQFF. The CDR3, as DNA: TGCAGCGCCGACAGGGGGCTTGAGCAGTTCTTC.